This T cell receptor (beta chain) was captured by sequencing in a study of cytomegalovirus exposure and HLA in healthy donors. TCRdb keeps only in-frame clones here, not all; method: immunoSEQ multiplex PCR. The sample consists of about 250,000 clones, around nine tenths of them appearing once. In the case of this clone: The antigen remains undetermined. Other DNA sequences of this sample code for an identical CDR3.

Findings and limits, study-wide: Testing in vitro showed a few CMV-associated chains specific for CMV antigens. Overall, approximately 150 TCR beta chains were annotated as cytomegalovirus-associated.

The TCR originated in a man in his late teens or twenties in good health and CMV-seronegative. The sample consisted of PBMCs.

In DNA form, the CDR3 reads TGTGCCAGCAGTTCGTCTAGCGGGGGGGCCTACGAGCAGTACTTC. It yields the protein CASSSSSGGAYEQYF. V usage is TRBV28 and J usage is TRBJ2-7; 12 bases agree with TRBD2. Germline V gene sequence: CDR1 MDHEN, CDR2 SYDVKM. The CDR3 runs 15 residues. With 4 bases clipped from V and 2 bases from J, the junction kept 3 bases outside the gene matches.